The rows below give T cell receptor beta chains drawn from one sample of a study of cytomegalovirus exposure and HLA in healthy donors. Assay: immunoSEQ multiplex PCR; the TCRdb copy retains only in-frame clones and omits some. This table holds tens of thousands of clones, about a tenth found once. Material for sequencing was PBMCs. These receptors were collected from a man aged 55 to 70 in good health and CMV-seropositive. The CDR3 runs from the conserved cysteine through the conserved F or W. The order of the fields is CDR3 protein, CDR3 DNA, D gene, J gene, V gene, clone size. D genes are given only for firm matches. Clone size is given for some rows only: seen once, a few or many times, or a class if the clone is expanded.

CAWSLSGSGTEAFF	TGTGCCTGGAGTTTATCAGGGTCGGGCACTGAAGCTTTCTTT	.	TRBJ1-1	TRBV30	few
CASSFTTGATNEKLFF	TGTGCCAGCAGCTTCACAACAGGTGCAACTAATGAAAAACTGTTTTTT	.	TRBJ1-4	TRBV7-9	.
CASSLAGGNTYNEQFF	TGTGCCAGCAGCTTAGCCGGCGGGAATACCTACAATGAGCAGTTCTTC	.	TRBJ2-1	TRBV7-2	.
CAWSVTTGAQYF	TGTGCCTGGAGTGTAACTACAGGGGCCCAGTACTTC	TRBD1	TRBJ2-5	TRBV30	.
CASSLDRNTEAFF	TGTGCCAGCAGCTTAGACAGGAACACTGAAGCTTTCTTT	.	TRBJ1-1	TRBV11-3	.
CASSQRDLTYEQYF	TGTGCCAGCTCGCAACGGGACTTGACCTACGAGCAGTACTTC	.	TRBJ2-7	TRBV18	.
CASSQEGLAGDQETQYF	TGCGCCAGCAGCCAAGAAGGACTAGCGGGAGACCAAGAGACCCAGTACTTC	TRBD2	TRBJ2-5	TRBV4-1	.
CASSDTGLGTGELFF	TGTGCCAGCAGTGACACAGGTCTAGGAACCGGGGAGCTGTTTTTT	.	TRBJ2-2	TRBV28	.
CASSLTGRNTEAFF	TGTGCCAGCAGTTTGACAGGGAGGAACACTGAAGCTTTCTTT	TRBD1	TRBJ1-1	TRBV6-6	many
CAWSGLAGGMLGTDTQYF	TGTGCCTGGAGTGGACTAGCGGGAGGCATGTTAGGCACAGATACGCAGTATTTT	TRBD2	TRBJ2-3	TRBV30	few
CASSLVSQGGGQPQHF	TGTGCCAGCAGCTTAGTATCCCAGGGCGGGGGCCAGCCCCAGCATTTT	.	TRBJ1-5	TRBV7-8	.
CASSFSGTGGAEAFF	TGTGCCAGCAGTTTTTCCGGGACGGGAGGAGCTGAAGCTTTCTTT	.	TRBJ1-1	TRBV28	few
CASRKQGAGQPQHF	TGTGCCAGTAGAAAACAGGGGGCAGGGCAGCCCCAGCATTTT	TRBD1	TRBJ1-5	TRBV19	few
CASSSGQGRSGANVLTF	TGTGCCAGCAGCTCGGGACAGGGGAGGTCTGGGGCCAACGTCCTGACTTTC	TRBD1	TRBJ2-6	TRBV28	few
CASSAETGATGELFF	TGTGCCAGCAGTGCCGAGACAGGGGCCACCGGGGAGCTGTTTTTT	TRBD1	TRBJ2-2	TRBV6-4	.
CASSPTTSGTGETQYF	TGCGCCAGCTCACCAACTACTAGCGGAACGGGGGAGACCCAGTACTTC	TRBD2	TRBJ2-5	TRBV18	.
CASRETGGGGEQYF	TGTGCCAGCAGGGAGACAGGGGGAGGGGGGGAGCAGTACTTC	TRBD1	TRBJ2-7	TRBV6-1	few
CASSDQVLAYGYTF	TGTGCCAGCAGTGATCAGGTCCTAGCCTATGGCTACACCTTC	.	TRBJ1-2	TRBV2	few
CASSSLQKAGLGGYTF	TGTGCCAGCAGTTCACTCCAGAAGGCGGGGTTGGGTGGCTACACCTTC	.	TRBJ1-2	TRBV28	.
CSVAPGTGGEETQYF	TGCAGCGTCGCTCCCGGGACAGGGGGCGAAGAGACCCAGTACTTC	TRBD1	TRBJ2-5	TRBV29-1	few
CASTQGAGNYGYPF	TGTGCCAGCACCCAGGGGGCGGGGAACTATGGCTACCCCTTC	TRBD1	TRBJ1-2	TRBV7-8	.
CAGAGDRETYEQYF	TGTGCCGGGGCTGGGGACAGGGAGACCTACGAGCAGTACTTC	TRBD1	TRBJ2-7	TRBV2	.
CASSFGGSETQYF	TGTGCCAGCAGCTTCGGGGGGTCGGAGACCCAGTACTTC	TRBD2	TRBJ2-5	TRBV7-2	.
CASSDPQGRAYNEQFF	TGTGCCAGCAGCGACCCCCAGGGCCGTGCCTACAATGAGCAGTTCTTC	.	TRBJ2-1	TRBV2	once
CASSPGTDREKLFF	TGTGCCAGCTCACCGGGGACAGACCGAGAAAAACTGTTTTTT	TRBD1	TRBJ1-4	TRBV18	.
CASSESTSGGGETQYF	TGCGCCAGCAGTGAGTCGACTAGCGGGGGAGGGGAGACCCAGTACTTC	TRBD2	TRBJ2-5	TRBV10-1	.
CASAGQGTETQYF	TGTGCCAGCGCCGGACAGGGAACGGAGACCCAGTACTTC	TRBD1	TRBJ2-5	TRBV28	.
CASSGLVPYNEQFF	TGTGCCAGCAGCGGACTAGTTCCCTACAATGAGCAGTTCTTC	TRBD2	TRBJ2-1	TRBV27	.
CASSRGRGIGDNEQFF	TGTGCCAGCAGCCGAGGTCGAGGAATCGGAGACAATGAGCAGTTCTTC	.	TRBJ2-1	TRBV5-4	few
CARSFKSLDEQYF	TGTGCCAGAAGTTTTAAAAGCCTGGACGAGCAGTACTTC	.	TRBJ2-7	TRBV28	few
CASSWDREGGYTF	TGTGCCAGCAGCTGGGACAGGGAGGGCGGCTACACCTTC	TRBD1	TRBJ1-2	TRBV5-4	.
CAWSVVGDGYTF	TGTGCCTGGAGTGTAGTAGGGGATGGCTACACCTTC	.	TRBJ1-2	TRBV30	few
CASSLAIAGGGTDTQYF	TGTGCCAGCAGCTTGGCCATAGCGGGAGGGGGCACAGATACGCAGTATTTT	TRBD2	TRBJ2-3	TRBV11-2	few
CASRRQGVNEKLFF	TGTGCCAGTAGACGACAGGGGGTTAATGAAAAACTGTTTTTT	TRBD1	TRBJ1-4	TRBV19	few
CASSPIGSSYEQYF	TGTGCCAGCAGCCCGATCGGGAGCTCCTACGAGCAGTACTTC	.	TRBJ2-7	TRBV28	few
CASSLAGEDTGELFF	TGTGCCAGCAGTTTAGCGGGAGAGGACACCGGGGAGCTGTTTTTT	TRBD2	TRBJ2-2	TRBV2	.
CASSISEGDSPLHF	TGTGCCAGTAGTATTTCCGAAGGGGATTCACCCCTCCACTTT	.	TRBJ1-6	TRBV19	few
CASSFPLAGDYEQYF	TGTGCCAGCAGTTTCCCACTAGCGGGAGACTACGAGCAGTACTTC	TRBD2	TRBJ2-7	TRBV28	.
CASTKRQGPGELFF	TGTGCCAGCACCAAAAGACAGGGCCCCGGGGAGCTGTTTTTT	TRBD1	TRBJ2-2	TRBV5-6	few
CASSLTRGSSYNSPLHF	TGTGCCAGCAGCTTAACCAGGGGGAGCTCCTATAATTCACCCCTCCACTTT	TRBD1	TRBJ1-6	TRBV7-3	.
CASSPPASGSYNEQFF	TGTGCCAGCAGCCCCCCGGCTAGCGGGAGTTACAATGAGCAGTTCTTC	TRBD2	TRBJ2-1	TRBV5-4	few
CASTTLGNQPQHF	TGTGCCAGTACCACCTTAGGCAATCAGCCCCAGCATTTT	.	TRBJ1-5	TRBV19	few
CASSYGGTSGRGSYNEQFF	TGTGCCAGCAGTTATGGGGGGACTAGCGGGAGGGGCTCCTACAATGAGCAGTTCTTC	TRBD2	TRBJ2-1	TRBV28	few
CASSLEQGNYGYTF	TGCGCCAGCAGCTTGGAACAGGGTAACTATGGCTACACCTTC	.	TRBJ1-2	TRBV5-1	few
CASSLGGLAGPDTQYF	TGTGCCAGCAGCTTAGGAGGACTAGCGGGACCAGATACGCAGTATTTT	TRBD2	TRBJ2-3	TRBV7-6	.
CASNDRAGGAYEQYF	TGTGCCAGTAACGACAGGGCGGGCGGTGCCTACGAGCAGTACTTC	TRBD1	TRBJ2-7	TRBV19	.
CASSESWGLNYGYTF	TGTGCCAGCAGTGAATCTTGGGGCCTTAACTATGGCTACACCTTC	.	TRBJ1-2	TRBV27	few